This T cell receptor beta chain was observed in a study of cytomegalovirus exposure and HLA in healthy donors. Only one count was recorded for this clone. Its target is not known. PCR primers comprised 60 Vbeta and 13 Jbeta primers. Assay: immunoSEQ multiplex PCR; the TCRdb copy retains only in-frame clones and omits some. The data hold over 150,000 clones, with around 83% observed a single time. The CDR3 covers 17 residues. Germline CDR1 is KGHSH and CDR2 is LQKENI. The junction had 6 bases not matched to a gene; V was cut back by 5 bases and J by 0 bases. General study findings and limits: CMV antigen specificity of three CMV-associated chains was confirmed in vitro.

The TCR originated in a man between 25 and 39 years old in good health and CMV-seropositive. V usage is TRBV18 and J usage is TRBJ2-2; 10 positions match TRBD2. Material for sequencing was PBMCs. The CDR3 protein is CASSALAGASNTGELFF. In DNA, the CDR3 is TGTGCCAGCTCAGCCCTAGCGGGAGCCTCGAACACCGGGGAGCTGTTTTTT.